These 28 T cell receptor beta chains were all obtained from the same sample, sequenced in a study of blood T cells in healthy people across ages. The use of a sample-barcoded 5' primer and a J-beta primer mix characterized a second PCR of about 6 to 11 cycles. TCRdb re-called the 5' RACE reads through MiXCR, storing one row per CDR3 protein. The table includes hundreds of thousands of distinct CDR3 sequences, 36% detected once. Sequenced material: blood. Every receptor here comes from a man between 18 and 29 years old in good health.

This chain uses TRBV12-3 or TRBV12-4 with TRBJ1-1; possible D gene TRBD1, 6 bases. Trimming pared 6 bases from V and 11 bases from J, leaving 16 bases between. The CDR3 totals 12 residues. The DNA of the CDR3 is TGTGCCAGCAGCGTTCAGGGACACGGGGCTTTCTTT. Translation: CASSVQGHGAFF.

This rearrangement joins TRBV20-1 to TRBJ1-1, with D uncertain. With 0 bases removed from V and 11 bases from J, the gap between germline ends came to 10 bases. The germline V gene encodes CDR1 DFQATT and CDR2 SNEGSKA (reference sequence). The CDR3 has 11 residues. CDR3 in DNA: TGCAGTGCTAGAGACCCTCCAGTGGCTTTCTTT. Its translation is CSARDPPVAFF.

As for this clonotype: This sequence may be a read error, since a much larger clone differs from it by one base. The CDR3 nucleotides are TGTGCCAACAGTTCCATTCGGGACAGGGGATACAATGAGCAGTTCTTC. Its translation: CANSSIRDRGYNEQFF. This chain connects TRBV12-3 or TRBV12-4 to TRBJ2-1; TRBD1 aligns across 10 bases. The CDR3 length is 16 residues.

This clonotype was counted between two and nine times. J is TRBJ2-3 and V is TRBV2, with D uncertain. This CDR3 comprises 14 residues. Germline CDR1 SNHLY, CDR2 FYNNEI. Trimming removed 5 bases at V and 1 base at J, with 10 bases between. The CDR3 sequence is CASSRLLRTDTQYF. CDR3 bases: TGTGCCAGCAGTCGGCTCCTACGCACAGATACGCAGTATTTT.

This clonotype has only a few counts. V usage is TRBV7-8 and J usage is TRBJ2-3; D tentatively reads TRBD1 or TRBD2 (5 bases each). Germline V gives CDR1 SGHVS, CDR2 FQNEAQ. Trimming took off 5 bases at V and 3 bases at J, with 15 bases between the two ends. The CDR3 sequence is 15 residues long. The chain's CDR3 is CASSIRVPGTDTQYF. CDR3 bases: TGTGCCAGCAGCATCAGGGTCCCGGGGACAGATACGCAGTATTTT.

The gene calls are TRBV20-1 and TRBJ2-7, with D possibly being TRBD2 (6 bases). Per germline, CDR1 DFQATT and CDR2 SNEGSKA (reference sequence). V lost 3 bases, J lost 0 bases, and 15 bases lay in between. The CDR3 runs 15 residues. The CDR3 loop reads CSARVGGASSYEQYF. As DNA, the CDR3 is TGCAGTGCTAGGGTGGGCGGGGCCAGCTCCTACGAGCAGTACTTC.

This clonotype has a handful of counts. CDR3 amino acids: CASSYPGTVREAFF. The CDR3 DNA is TGTGCCAGCAGTTACCCTGGGACAGTTCGAGAAGCTTTCTTT. V and J are TRBV6-2 or TRBV6-3 and TRBJ1-1, with TRBD1 matching over 7 bases. V shed 2 bases, J shed 8 bases, and the junction held 8 bases outside the gene matches. CDR1 MNHEY and CDR2 SVGEGT come from the germline V gene. This CDR3 contains 14 residues.

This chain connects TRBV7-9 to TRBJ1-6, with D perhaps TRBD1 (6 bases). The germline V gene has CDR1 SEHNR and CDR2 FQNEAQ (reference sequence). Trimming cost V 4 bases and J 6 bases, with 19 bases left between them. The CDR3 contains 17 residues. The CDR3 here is CASSSYDLRGFNSPLHF. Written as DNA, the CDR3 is TGTGCCAGCAGCTCGTATGACCTCAGGGGCTTTAATTCACCCCTCCACTTT.

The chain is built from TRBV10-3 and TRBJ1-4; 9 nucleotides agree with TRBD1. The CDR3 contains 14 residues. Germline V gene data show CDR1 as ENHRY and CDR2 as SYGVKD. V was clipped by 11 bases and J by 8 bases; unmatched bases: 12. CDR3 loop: CASGARDRDEKLFF. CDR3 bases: TGTGCCTCGGGGGCCCGGGACAGGGACGAAAAACTGTTTTTT.

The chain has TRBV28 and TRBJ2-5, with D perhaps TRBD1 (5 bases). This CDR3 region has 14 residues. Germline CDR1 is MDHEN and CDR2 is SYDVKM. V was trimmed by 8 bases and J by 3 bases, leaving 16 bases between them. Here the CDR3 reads CASGIIDSKETQYF. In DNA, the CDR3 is TGTGCCAGCGGAATAATCGACAGTAAAGAGACCCAGTACTTC.

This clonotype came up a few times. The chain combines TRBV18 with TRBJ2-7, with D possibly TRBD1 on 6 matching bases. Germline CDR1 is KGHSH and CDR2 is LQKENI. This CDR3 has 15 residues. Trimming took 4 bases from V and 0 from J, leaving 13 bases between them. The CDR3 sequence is CASSRTGTSSYEQYF. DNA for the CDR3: TGTGCCAGCTCACGAACCGGGACATCCTCCTACGAGCAGTACTTC.

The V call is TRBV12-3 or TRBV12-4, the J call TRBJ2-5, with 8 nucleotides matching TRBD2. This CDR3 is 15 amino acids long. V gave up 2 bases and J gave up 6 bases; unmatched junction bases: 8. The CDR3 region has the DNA TGTGCCAGCAGTTTACGACTAGCGTCCGTGAAGACCCAGTACTTC. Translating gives CASSLRLASVKTQYF.

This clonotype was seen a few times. The CDR3 nucleotides are TGCAGTGCTAGACTAGGACAGGGGCGTGGTGAAAAACTGTTTTTT. Translated, it gives CSARLGQGRGEKLFF. This chain joins TRBV20-1 and TRBJ1-4, with 9 bases that match TRBD1. The germline V gene has CDR1 DFQATT and CDR2 SNEGSKA (reference sequence). V shed 2 bases and J 7 bases; nucleotides not matched to a gene: 8. CDR3 length: 15 amino acids.

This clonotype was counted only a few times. CDR3 residues: CASSQEPKQQQETQYF. CDR3 sequence (DNA): TGTGCCAGCAGCCAAGAACCAAAACAGCAACAAGAGACCCAGTACTTC. The rearrangement joins TRBV4-2 to TRBJ2-5, with D hard to call. Per germline, CDR1 LGHNA and CDR2 YNFKEQ. V lost 0 bases, J lost 2 bases, and 13 bases lay in between. This CDR3 contains 16 residues.

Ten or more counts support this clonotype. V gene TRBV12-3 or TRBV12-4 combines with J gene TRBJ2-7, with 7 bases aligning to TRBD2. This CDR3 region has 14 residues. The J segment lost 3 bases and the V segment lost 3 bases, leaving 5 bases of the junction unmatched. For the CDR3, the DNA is TGTGCCAGCAGTTTCGGGGGGTCGGACTACGAGCAGTACTTC. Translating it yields CASSFGGSDYEQYF.

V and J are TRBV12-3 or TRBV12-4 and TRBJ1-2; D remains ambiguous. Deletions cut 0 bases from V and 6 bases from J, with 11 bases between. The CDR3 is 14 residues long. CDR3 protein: CASSLARAENGYTF. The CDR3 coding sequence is TGTGCCAGCAGTTTAGCGCGGGCAGAGAATGGCTACACCTTC.

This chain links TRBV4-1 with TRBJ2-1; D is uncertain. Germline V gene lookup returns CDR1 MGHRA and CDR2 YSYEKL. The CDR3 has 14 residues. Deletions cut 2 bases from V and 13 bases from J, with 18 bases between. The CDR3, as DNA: TGCGCCAGCAGCCAAAGGATTGACGAAGAGGCCCAGTTCTTC. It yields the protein CASSQRIDEEAQFF.

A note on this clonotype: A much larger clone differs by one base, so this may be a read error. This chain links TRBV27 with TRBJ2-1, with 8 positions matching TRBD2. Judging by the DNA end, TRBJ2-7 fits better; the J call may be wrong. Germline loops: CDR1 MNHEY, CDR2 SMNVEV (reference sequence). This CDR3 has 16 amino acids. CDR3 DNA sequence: TGTGCCAGCAGTCCGCAGCGGGGGAGCTCCTACAATGAGCAGTACTTC. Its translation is CASSPQRGSSYNEQYF.

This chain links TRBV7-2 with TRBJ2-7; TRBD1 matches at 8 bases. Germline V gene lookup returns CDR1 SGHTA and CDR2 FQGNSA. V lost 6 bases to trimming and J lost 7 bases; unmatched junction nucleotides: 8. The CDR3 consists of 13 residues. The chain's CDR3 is CASRRTGKNEQYF. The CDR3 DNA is TGTGCCAGCAGGAGGACAGGGAAAAATGAGCAGTACTTC.

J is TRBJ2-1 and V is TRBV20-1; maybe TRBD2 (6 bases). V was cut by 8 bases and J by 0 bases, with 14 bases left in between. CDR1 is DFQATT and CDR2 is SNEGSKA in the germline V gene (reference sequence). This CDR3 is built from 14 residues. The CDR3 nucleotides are TGCAGTACCTCTAGCGCAAGCTCCTACAATGAGCAGTTCTTC. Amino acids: CSTSSASSYNEQFF.

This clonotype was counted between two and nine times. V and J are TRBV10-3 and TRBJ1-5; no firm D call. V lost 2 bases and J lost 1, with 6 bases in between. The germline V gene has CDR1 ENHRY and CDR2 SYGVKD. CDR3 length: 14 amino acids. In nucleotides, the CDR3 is TGTGCCATCAGTGAGCGGGGAAGCAATCAGCCCCAGCATTTT. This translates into CAISERGSNQPQHF.

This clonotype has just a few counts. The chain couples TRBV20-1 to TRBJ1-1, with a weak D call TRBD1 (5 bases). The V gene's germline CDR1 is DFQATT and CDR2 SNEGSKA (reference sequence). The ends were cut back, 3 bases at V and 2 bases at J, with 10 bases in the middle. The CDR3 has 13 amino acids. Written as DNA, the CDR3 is TGCAGTGCTAGTAGACAGAGCAACACTGAAGCTTTCTTT. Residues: CSASRQSNTEAFF.

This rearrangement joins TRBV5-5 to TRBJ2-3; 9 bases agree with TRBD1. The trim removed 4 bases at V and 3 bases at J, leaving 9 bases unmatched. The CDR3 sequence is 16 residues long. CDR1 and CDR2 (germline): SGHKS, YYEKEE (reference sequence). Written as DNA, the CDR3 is TGTGCCAGCAGCGCACGCCGGGACAGGGTTACAGATACGCAGTATTTT. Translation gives CASSARRDRVTDTQYF.

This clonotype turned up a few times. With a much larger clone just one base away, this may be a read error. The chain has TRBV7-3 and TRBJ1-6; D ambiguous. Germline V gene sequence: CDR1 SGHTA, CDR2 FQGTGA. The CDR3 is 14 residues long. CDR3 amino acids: CASSLNPGESPPHF. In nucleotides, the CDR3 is TGTGCCAGCAGCTTAAATCCAGGAGAATCACCCCCCCACTTT. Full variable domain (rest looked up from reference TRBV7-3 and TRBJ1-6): GAGVSQTPSNKVTEKGKYVELRCDPISGHTALYWYRQSLGQGPEFLIYFQGTGAADDSGLPNDRFFAVRPEGSVSTLKIQRTERGDSAVYLCASSLNPGESPPHFGNGTRLTVT.

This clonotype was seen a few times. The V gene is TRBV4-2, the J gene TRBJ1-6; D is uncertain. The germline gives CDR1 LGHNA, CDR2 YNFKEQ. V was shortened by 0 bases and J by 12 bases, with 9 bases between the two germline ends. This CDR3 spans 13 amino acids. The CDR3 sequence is CASSQDYNLPLHF. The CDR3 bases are TGTGCCAGCAGCCAAGATTATAATCTACCCCTCCACTTT.

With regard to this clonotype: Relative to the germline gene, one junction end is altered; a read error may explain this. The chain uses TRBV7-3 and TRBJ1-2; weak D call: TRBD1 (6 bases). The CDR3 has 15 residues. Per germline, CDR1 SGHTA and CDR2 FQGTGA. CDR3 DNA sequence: TGTACCAGCATCTGGGGGGGGGCGGCAAACTATGGCTACACCTTC. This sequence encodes CTSIWGGAANYGYTF.

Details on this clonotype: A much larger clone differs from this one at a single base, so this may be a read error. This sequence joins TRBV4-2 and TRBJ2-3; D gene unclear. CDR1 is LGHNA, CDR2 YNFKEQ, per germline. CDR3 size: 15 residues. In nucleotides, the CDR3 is TGTGCCAGCAGCCAAGAAGCGAGGAGCATAGATACGCAGTATTTT. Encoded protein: CASSQEARSIDTQYF.

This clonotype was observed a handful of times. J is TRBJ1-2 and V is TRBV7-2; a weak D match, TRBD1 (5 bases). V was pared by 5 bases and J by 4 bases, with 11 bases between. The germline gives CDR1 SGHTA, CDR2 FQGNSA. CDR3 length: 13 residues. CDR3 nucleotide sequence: TGTGCCAGCAGCCCAGGGCCAATCTATGGCTACACCTTC. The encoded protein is CASSPGPIYGYTF.